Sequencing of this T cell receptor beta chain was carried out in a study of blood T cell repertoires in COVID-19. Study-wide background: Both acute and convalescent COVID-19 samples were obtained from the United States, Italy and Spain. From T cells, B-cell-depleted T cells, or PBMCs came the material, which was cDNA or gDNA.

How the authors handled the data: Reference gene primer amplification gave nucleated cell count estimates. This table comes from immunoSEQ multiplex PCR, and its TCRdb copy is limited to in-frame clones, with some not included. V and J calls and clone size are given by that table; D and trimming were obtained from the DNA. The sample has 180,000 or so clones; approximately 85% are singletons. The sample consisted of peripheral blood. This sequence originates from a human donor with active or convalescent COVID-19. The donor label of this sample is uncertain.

The CDR3 sequence: CASSVADNQPQHF. CDR3 sequence (DNA): TGTGCCAGCAGTGTAGCAGATAATCAGCCCCAGCATTTT. J is TRBJ1-5 and V is TRBV25-1; no definite D call. The germline gives CDR1 MGHDK, CDR2 SYGVNS. The CDR3 has 13 residues. V was shortened by 4 bases and J by 4 bases, with 8 bases between the two germline ends.